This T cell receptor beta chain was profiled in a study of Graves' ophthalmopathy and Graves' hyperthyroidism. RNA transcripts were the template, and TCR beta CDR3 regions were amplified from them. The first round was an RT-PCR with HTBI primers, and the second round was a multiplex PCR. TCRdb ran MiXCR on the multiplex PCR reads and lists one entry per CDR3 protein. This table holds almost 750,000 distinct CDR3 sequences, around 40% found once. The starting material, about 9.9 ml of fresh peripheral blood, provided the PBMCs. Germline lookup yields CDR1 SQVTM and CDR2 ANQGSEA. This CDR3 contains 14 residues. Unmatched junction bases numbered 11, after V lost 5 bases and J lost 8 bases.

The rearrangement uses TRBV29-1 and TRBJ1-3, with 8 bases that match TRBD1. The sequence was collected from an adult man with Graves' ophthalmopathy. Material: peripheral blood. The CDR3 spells CSVPSGGYGYTIYF. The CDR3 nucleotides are TGCAGCGTTCCTTCAGGGGGCTATGGCTACACCATATATTTT.